The clone carrying this T cell receptor beta chain was observed a single time. Its cognate antigen is unknown. This sample is drawn from a study of T cell responses to AZD1222 COVID-19 vaccine. Findings of the study overall: All repertoire sampling was performed exclusively after the peak T cell response.

The data were produced by immunoSEQ multiplex PCR, yet TCRdb's version contains in-frame clones alone and is incomplete. The top ten clones hold around 4.8% of a sample with around 100,000 clones, roughly 88% of them seen once. The source of this sequence is an adult in good health. The sample in question was peripheral blood, obtained on day 0 of AZD1222 vaccination.

The CDR3 here is CASSQEIQGAYEQYF. In DNA, the CDR3 is TGTGCCAGCAGCCAAGAAATACAGGGGGCCTACGAGCAGTACTTC. The V gene is TRBV14, the J gene TRBJ2-7; TRBD1 aligns across 8 bases. The CDR3 contains 15 residues. Germline loops: CDR1 SGHDN, CDR2 FVKESK. The junction had 3 bases not matched to a gene; V was cut back by 0 bases and J by 2 bases.